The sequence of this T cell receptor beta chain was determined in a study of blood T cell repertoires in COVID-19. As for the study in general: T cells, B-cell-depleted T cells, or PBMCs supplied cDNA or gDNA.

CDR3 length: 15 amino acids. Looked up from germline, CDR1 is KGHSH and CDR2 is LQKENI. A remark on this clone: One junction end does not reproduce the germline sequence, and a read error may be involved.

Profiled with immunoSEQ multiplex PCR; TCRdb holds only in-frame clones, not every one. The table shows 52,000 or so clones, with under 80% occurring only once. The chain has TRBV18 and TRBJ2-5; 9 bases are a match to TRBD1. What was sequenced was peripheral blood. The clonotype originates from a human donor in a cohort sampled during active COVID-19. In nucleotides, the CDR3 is TGTGCCACCTCATCCCCCCGACAGGGGGGAGAGACCCAGTACTTC. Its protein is CATSSPRQGGETQYF.